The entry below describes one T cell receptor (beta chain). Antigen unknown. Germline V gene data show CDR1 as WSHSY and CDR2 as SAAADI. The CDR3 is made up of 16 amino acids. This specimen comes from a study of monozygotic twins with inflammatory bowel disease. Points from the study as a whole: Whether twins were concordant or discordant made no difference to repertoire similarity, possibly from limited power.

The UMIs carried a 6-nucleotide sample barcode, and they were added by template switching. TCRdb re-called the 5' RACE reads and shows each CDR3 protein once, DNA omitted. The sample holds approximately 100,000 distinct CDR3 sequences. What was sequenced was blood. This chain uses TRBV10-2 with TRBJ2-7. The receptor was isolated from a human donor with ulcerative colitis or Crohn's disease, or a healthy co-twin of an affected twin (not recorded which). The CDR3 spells CASSEWGKHSTYEQYF.